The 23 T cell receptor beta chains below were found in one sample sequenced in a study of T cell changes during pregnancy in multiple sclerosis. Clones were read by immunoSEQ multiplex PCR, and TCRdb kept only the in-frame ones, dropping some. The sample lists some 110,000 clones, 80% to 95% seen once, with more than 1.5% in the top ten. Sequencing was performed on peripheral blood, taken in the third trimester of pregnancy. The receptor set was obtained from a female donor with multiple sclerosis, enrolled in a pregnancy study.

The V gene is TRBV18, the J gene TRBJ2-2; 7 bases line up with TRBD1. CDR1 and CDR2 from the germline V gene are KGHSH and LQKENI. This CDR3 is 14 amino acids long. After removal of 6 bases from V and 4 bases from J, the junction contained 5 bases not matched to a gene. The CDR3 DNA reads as TGTGCCAGCTCTCTCGGGACAGCCACCGGGGAGCTGTTTTTT. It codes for CASSLGTATGELFF. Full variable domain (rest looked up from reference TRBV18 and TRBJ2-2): NAGVMQNPRHLVRRRGQEARLRCSPMKGHSHVYWYRQLPEEGLKFMVYLQKENIIDESGMPKERFSAEFPKEGPSILRIQQVVRGDSAAYFCASSLGTATGELFFGEGSRLTVL.

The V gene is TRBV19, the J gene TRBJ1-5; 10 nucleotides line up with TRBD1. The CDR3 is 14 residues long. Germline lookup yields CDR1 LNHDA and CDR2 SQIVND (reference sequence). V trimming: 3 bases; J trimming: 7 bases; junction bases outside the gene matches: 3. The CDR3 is CASSMTGQGQPQHF. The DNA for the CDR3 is TGTGCCAGTAGTATGACGGGACAGGGGCAGCCCCAGCATTTT.

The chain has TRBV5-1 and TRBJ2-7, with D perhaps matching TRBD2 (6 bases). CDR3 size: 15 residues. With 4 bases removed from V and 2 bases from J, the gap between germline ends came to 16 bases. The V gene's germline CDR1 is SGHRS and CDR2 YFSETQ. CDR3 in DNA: TGCGCCAGCAGCCCCAGTGGGGACTCCGCCTACGAGCAGTACTTC. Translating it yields CASSPSGDSAYEQYF.

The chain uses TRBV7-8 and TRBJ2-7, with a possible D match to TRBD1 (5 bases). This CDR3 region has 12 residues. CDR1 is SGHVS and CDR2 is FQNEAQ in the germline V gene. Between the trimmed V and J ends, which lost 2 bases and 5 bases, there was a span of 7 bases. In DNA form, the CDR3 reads TGTGCCAGCAGCTTAACAGGCAACGAGCAGTACTTC. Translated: CASSLTGNEQYF.

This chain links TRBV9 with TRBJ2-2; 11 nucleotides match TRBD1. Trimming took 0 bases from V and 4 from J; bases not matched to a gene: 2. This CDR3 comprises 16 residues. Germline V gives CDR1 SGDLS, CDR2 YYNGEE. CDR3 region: CASSVAGTGGTGELFF. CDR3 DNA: TGTGCCAGCAGCGTAGCCGGGACAGGGGGCACCGGGGAGCTGTTTTTT.

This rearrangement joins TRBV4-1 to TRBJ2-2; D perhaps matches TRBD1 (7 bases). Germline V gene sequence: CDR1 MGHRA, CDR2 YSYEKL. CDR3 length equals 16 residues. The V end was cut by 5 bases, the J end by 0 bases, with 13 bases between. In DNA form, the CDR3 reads TGCGCCAGCAGCGGAGGAGGGGGCGCGAACACCGGGGAGCTGTTTTTT. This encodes CASSGGGGANTGELFF.

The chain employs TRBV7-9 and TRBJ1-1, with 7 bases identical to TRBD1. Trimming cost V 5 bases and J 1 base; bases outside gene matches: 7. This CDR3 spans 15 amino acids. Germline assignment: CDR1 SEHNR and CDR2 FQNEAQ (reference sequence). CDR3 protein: CASSAPWTGNTEAFF. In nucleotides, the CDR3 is TGTGCCAGCAGCGCTCCCTGGACAGGGAACACTGAAGCTTTCTTT. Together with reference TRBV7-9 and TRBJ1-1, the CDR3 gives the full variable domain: DTGVSQNPRHKITKRGQNVTFRCDPISEHNRLYWYRQTLGQGPEFLTYFQNEAQLEKSRLLSDRFSAERPKGSFSTLEIQRTEQGDSAMYLCASSAPWTGNTEAFFGQGTRLTVV.

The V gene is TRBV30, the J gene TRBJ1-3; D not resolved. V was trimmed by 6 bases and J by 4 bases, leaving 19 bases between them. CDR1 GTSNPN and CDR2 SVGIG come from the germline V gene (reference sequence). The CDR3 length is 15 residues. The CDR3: CACSPEEGLGNTIYF. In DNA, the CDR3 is TGTGCCTGCTCCCCTGAGGAGGGCCTGGGAAACACCATATATTTT.

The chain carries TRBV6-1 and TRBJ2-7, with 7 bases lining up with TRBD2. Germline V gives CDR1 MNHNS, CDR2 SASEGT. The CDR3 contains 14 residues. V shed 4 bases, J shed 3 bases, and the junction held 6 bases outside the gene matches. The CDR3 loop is CASSAFREGYEQYF. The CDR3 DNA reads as TGTGCCAGCAGTGCCTTCAGGGAGGGCTACGAGCAGTACTTC.

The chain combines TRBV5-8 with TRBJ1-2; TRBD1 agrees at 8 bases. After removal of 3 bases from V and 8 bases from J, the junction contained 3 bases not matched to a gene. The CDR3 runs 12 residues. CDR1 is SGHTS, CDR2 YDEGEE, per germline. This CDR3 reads CASSWTGQGYTF. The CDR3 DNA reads TGTGCCAGCAGCTGGACAGGGCAAGGCTACACCTTC.

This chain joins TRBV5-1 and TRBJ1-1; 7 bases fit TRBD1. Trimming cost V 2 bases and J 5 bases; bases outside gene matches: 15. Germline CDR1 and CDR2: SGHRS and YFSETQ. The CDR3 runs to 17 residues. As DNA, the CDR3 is TGCGCCAGCAGCTTAACTACGACAGGGACGATCGGAACTGAAGCTTTCTTT. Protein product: CASSLTTTGTIGTEAFF.

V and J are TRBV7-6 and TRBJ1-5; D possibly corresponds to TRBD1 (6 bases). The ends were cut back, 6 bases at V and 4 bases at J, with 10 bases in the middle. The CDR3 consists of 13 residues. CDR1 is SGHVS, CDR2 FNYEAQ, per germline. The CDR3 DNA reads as TGTGCCAGCAGTCGACAGGAGAATCAGCCCCAGCATTTT. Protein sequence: CASSRQENQPQHF.

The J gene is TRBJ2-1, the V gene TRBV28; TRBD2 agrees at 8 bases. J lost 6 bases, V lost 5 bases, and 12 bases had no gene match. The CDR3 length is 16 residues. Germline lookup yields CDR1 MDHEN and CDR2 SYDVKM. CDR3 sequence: CASSPLGAGDANEQFF. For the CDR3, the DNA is TGTGCCAGCAGTCCCCTGGGAGCGGGAGATGCCAATGAGCAGTTCTTC.

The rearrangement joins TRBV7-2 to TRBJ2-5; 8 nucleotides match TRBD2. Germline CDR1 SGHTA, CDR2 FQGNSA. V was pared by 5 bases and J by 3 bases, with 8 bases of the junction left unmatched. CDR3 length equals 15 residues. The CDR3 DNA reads TGTGCCAGCAGCCGGCGAGCGGGGGTAGAAGAGACCCAGTACTTC. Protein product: CASSRRAGVEETQYF.

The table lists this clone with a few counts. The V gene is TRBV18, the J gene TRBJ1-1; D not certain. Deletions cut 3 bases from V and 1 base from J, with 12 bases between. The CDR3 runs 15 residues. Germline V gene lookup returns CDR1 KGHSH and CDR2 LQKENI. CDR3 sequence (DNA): TGTGCCAGCTCACCCCCCGACATGAGGAACACTGAAGCTTTCTTT. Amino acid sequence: CASSPPDMRNTEAFF.

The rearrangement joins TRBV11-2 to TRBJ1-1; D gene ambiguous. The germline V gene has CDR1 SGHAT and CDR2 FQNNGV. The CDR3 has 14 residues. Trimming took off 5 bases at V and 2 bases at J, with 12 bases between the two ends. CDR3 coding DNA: TGTGCCAGCAGCCCCCGCCACGGTAACACTGAAGCTTTCTTT. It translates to CASSPRHGNTEAFF.

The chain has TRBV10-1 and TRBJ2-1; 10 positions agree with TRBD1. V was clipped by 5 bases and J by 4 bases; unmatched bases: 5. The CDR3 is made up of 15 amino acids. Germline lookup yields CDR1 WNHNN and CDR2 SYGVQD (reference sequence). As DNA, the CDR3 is TGCGCCAGCAGTCCTGGGACAGGGGCGTACAATGAGCAGTTCTTC. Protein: CASSPGTGAYNEQFF.

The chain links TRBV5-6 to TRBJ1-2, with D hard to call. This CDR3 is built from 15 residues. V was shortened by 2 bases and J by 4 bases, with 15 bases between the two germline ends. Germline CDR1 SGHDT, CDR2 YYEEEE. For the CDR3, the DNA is TGTGCCAGCAGCTTCCGGCAGCGCTTGGTCTATGGCTACACCTTC. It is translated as CASSFRQRLVYGYTF.

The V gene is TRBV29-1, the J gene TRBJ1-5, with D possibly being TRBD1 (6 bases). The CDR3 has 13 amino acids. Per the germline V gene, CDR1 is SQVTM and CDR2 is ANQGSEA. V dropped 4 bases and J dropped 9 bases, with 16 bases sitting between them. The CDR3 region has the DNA TGCAGCGTTGCTTACGCGGAACAGGGGCCCCAGCATTTT. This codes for CSVAYAEQGPQHF.

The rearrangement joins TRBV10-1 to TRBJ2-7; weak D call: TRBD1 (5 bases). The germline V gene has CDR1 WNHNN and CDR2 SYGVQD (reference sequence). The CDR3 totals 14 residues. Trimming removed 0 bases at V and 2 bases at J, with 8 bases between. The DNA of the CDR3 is TGCGCCAGCAGTGAGTCACAGGCCACCTACGAGCAGTACTTC. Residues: CASSESQATYEQYF.

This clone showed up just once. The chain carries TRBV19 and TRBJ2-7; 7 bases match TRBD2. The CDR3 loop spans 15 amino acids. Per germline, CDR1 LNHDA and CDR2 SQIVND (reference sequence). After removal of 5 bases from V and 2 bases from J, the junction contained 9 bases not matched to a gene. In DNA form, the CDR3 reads TGTGCCAGTAGTGAGGTGGGAGGGCCCGCCTACGAGCAGTACTTC. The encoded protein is CASSEVGGPAYEQYF. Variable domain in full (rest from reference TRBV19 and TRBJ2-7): DGGITQSPKYLFRKEGQNVTLSCEQNLNHDAMYWYRQDPGQGLRLIYYSQIVNDFQKGDIAEGYSVSREKKESFPLTVTSAQKNPTAFYLCASSEVGGPAYEQYFGPGTRLTVT.

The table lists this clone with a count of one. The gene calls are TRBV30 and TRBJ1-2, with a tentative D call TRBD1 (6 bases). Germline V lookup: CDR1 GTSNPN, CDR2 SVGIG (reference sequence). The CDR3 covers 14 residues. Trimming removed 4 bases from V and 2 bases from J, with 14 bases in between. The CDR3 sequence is CAWITTGTNYGYTF. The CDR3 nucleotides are TGTGCCTGGATCACGACAGGAACGAACTATGGCTACACCTTC.

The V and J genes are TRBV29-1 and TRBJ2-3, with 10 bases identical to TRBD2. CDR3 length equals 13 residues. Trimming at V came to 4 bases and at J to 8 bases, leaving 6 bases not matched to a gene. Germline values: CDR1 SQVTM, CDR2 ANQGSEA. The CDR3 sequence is CSVGARTSGTQYF. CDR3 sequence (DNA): TGCAGCGTTGGAGCACGGACTAGCGGTACGCAGTATTTT.